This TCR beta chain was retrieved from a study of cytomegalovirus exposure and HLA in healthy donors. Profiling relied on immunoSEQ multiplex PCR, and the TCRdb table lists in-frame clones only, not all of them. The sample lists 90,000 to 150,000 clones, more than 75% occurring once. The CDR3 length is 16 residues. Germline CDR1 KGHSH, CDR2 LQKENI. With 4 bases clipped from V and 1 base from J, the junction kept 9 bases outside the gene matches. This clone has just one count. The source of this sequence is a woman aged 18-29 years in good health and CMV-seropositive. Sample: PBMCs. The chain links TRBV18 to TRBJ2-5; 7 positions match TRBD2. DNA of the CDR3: TGTGCCAGCTCACAAACCGGAGCGGGGATCCAAGAGACCCAGTACTTC. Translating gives CASSQTGAGIQETQYF.